This is a list of T cell receptor beta chains from one sample in a study of blood T cell repertoires in COVID-19. Here immunoSEQ multiplex PCR was the method, and the copy in TCRdb shows in-frame clones only, minus some. The table includes 95,000 to 120,000 clones, approximately 70% detected once. The specimen sequenced was peripheral blood. The origin of the receptors is a woman in her thirties or forties with acute or convalescent COVID-19. Each CDR3 is given with its conserved first and last residue. The order of the fields is J gene, V gene, CDR3 length, clone size, D gene, CDR3 DNA, CDR3 protein. D genes are given only for firm matches. For some rows the clone size is stated as once, few or many, or as a class when expanded; others skip it.

TRBJ2-2 TRBV5-1 14 . . TGCGCCAGCAGCTTTGGCAGGGTGGACGGGGAGCTGTTTTTT CASSFGRVDGELFF
TRBJ2-7 TRBV7-2 13 . TRBD1 TGTGCCAGCAGCATCAACAGGGGCTACGAGCAGTACTTC CASSINRGYEQYF
TRBJ1-5 TRBV5-1 15 . . TGCGCCAGCAGCTTGACCGACAGTAGCAATCAGCCCCAGCATTTT CASSLTDSSNQPQHF
TRBJ1-1 TRBV15 15 few . TGTGCCACCAGCAGAGGGGACACCAGGAACACTGAAGCTTTCTTT CATSRGDTRNTEAFF
TRBJ2-3 TRBV7-8 14 . . TGTGCCAGCAGCGACAGTAGGGTGGCAGATACGCAGTATTTT CASSDSRVADTQYF
TRBJ2-6 TRBV11-2 15 once . TGTGCCAGCAGCTTCCAGGTTTCCGGGGCCAACGTCCTGACTTTC CASSFQVSGANVLTF
TRBJ1-2 TRBV28 13 . TRBD1 TGTGCCAGCAGGGGACAGGGGATCTATGGCTACACCTTC CASRGQGIYGYTF
TRBJ1-3 TRBV4-2 16 . TRBD1 TGTGCCAGCAGCCAAGATCAGGGGGCGGGTGGAAACACCATATATTTT CASSQDQGAGGNTIYF
TRBJ1-5 TRBV6-2/TRBV6-3 14 . . TGTGCCAGCAGCCCCGGACAGAACAATCAGCCCCAGCATTTT CASSPGQNNQPQHF
TRBJ2-1 TRBV19 16 . TRBD1 TGTGCCAGTAGCCAACCGACAGGGGCCTCCTACAATGAGCAGTTCTTC CASSQPTGASYNEQFF